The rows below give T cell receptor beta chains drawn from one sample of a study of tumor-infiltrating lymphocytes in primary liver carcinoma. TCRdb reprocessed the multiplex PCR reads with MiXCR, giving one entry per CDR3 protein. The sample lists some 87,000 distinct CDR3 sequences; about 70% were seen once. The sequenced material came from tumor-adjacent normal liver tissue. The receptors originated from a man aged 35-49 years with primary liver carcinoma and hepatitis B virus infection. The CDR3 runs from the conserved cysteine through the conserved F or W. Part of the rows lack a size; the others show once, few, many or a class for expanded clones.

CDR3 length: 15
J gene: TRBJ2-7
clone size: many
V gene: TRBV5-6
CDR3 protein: CASSLGATLSGRGDF

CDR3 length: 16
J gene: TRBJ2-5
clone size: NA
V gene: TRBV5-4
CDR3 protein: CASCPLGQGGRETQYF

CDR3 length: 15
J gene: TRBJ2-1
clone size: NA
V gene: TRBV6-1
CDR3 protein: CACSNPGQGSNEQLF

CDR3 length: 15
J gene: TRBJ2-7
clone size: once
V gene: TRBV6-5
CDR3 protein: CASSYAGQVTHEQYF

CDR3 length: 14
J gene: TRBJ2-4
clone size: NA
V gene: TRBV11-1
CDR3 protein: CASSQTPDKNTQYF

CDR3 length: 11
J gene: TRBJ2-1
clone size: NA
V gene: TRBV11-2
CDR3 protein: CAISLADEQFF

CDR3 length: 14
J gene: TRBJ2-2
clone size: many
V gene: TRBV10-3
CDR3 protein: CAISEERGSGELFF

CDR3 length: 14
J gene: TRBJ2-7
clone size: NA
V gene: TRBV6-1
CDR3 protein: CANREGWDPYEQYF

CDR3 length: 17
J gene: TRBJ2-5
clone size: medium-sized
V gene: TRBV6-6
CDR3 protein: CASSPQGLAGLKETQYF

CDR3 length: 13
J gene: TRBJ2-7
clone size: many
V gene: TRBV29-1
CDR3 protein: CSVRNREGYEQYF

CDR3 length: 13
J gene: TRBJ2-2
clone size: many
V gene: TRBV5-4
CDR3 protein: CASRPTNTGELFF

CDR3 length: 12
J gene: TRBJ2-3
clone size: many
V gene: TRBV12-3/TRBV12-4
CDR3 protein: CASSPLFDTQYF

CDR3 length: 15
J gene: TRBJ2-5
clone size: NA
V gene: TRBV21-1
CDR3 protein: CASSKPIPKDKTQYF

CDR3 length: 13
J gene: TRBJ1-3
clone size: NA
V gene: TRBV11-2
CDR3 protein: CASAQGTGNSIYF

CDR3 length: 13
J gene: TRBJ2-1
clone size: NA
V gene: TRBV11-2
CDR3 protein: CANSLEVGPGQFF

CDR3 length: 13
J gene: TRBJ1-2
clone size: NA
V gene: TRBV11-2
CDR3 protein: CVSSLEGNNGYTF

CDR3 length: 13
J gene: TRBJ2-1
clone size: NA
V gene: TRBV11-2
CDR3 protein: CASSRISLQEQFF

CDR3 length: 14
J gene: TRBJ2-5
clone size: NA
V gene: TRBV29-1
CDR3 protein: CSVGGLVGDETQYF

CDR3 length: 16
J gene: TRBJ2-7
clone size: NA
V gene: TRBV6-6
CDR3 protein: CASAWSSGRGAYERYF

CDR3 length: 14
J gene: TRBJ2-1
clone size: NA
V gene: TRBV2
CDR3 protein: CASSGGETYNEQFF

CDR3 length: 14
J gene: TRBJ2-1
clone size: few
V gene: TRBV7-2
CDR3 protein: CASSLVASGNEQFF

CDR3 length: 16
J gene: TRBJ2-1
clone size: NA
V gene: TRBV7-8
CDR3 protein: CASSLGRGRSYNEKFF

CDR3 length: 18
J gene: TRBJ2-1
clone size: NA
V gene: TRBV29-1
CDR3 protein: CSVEVFHTGESLDDEQFF

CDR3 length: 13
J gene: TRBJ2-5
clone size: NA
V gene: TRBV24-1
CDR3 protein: CAVRLAGGRSQYF

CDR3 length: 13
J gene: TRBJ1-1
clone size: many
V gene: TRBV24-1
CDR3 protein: CATKAGVNTEAFF

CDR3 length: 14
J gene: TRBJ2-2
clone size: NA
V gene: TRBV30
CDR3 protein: CACMGLSSTGELFF

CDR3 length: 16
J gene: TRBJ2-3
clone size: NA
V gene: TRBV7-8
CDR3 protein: CASSFQRGALRDTQYF

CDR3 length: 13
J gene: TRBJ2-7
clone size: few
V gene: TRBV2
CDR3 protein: CASDRAPSYEQYF

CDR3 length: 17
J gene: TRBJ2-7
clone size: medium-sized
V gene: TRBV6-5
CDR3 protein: CASSCRDIGRRGNEQYF

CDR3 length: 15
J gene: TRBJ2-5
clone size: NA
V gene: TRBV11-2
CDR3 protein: CASSDPTGAGDTQYF

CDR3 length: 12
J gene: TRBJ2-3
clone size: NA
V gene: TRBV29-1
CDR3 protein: CYVDGGRDTQYF

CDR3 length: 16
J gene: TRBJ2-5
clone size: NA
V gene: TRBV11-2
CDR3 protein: CVSSLGLTGDGETQYF

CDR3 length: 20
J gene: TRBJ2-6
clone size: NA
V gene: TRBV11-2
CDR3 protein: CASSIDSVAGGLSGTNVLTF

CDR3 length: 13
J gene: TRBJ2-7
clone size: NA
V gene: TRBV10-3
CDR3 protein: CAIGSTGVYEQYF

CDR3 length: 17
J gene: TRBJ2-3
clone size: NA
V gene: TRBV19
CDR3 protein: CVSSTRKRAPSTDTLYF

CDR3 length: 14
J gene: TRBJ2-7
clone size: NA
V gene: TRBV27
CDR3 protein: CASSSGTRNYEQYF

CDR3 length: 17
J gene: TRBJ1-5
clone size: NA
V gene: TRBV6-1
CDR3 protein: CASSAVLTEDSNQPQHF

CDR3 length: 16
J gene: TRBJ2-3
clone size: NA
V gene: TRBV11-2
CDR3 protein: CASSVQPEAATDTQYF

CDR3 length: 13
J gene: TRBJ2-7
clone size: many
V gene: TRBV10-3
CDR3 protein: CAIRTSGSYEQYF

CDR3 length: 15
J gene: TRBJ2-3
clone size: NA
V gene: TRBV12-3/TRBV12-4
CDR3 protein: CTSTQVAGATDTQYF

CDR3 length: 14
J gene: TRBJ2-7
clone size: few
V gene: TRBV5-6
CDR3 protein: CASSWVEQPYEQYF

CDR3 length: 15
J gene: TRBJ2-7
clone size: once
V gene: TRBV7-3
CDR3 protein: CASSLRPLVPYEQYF

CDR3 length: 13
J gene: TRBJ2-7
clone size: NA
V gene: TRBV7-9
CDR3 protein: CASNFAGDYEQYF

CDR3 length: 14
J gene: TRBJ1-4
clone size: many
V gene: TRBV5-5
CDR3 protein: CASSFLITNEKLFF

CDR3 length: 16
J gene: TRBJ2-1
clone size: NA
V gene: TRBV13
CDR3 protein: CANSPSLAGQANEQFF

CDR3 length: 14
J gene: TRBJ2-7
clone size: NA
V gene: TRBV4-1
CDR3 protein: CASSHQGASYEHYF

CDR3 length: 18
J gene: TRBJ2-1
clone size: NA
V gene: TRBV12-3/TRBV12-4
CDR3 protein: CASSTGTSETLSGNEQFF

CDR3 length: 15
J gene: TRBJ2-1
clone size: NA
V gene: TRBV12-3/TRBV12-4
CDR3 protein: CASTKANNEGNEQFF

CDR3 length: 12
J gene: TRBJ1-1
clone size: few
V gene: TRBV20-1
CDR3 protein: CSARDGNTEAFF

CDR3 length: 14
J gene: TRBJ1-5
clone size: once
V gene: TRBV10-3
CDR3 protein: CAISESSKNQPQHF

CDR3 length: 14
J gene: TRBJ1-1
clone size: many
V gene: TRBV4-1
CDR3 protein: CASSQITGGAEAFF